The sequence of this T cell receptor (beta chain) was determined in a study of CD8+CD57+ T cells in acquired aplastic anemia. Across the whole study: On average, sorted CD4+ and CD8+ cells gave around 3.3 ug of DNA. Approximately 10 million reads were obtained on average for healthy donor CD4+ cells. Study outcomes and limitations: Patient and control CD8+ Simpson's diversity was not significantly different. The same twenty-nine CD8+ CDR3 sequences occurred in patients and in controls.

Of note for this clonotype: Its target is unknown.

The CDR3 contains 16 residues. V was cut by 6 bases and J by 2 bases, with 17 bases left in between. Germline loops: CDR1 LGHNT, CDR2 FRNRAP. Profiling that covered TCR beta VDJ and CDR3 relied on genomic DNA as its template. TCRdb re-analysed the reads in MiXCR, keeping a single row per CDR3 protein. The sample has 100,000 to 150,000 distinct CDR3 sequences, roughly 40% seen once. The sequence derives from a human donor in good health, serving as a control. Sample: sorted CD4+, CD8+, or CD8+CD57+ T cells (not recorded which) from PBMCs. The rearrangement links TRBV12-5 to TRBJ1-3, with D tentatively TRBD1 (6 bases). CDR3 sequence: CASGGRHRDPGNTIYF. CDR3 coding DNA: TGTGCTAGTGGCGGAAGACACAGGGACCCTGGAAACACCATATATTTT. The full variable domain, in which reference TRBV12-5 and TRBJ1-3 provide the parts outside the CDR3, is DARVTQTPRHKVTEMGQEVTMRCQPILGHNTVFWYRQTMMQGLELLAYFRNRAPLDDSGMPKDRFSAEMPDATLATLKIQPSEPRDSAVYFCASGGRHRDPGNTIYFGEGSWLTVV.